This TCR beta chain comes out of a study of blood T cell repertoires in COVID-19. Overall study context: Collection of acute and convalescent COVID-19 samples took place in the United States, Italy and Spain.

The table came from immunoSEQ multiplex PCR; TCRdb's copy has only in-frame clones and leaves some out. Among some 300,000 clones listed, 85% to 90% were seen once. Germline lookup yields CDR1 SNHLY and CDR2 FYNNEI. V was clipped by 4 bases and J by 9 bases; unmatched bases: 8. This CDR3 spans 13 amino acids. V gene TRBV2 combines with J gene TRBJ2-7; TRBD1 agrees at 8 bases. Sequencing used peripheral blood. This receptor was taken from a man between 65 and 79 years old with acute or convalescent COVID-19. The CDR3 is CASSGRQGFVQYF. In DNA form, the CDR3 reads TGTGCCAGCAGTGGTAGACAGGGGTTCGTGCAGTACTTC. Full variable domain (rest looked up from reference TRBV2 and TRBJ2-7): EPEVTQTPSHQVTQMGQEVILRCVPISNHLYFYWYRQILGQKVEFLVSFYNNEISEKSEIFDDQFSVERPDGSNFTLKIRSTKLEDSAMYFCASSGRQGFVQYFGPGTRLTVT.